The rows below give T cell receptor beta chains drawn from one sample of a study of radiotherapy plus CTLA-4 blockade in lung cancer. Here immunoSEQ multiplex PCR was the method, and the copy in TCRdb shows in-frame clones only, minus some. The table has 45,000 to 55,000 clones, approximately 79% seen once. Sequencing used peripheral blood, obtained from a patient treated with radiotherapy plus ipilimumab. These receptors were taken from a human donor with non-small cell lung cancer who had a partial response to radiotherapy plus ipilimumab. Each CDR3 is given with its conserved first and last residue. A D gene is named only where the DNA matches it firmly. A clone size is listed for some rows: how often the clone was seen (once, few, many), or a class if it is expanded.

j_call: TRBJ1-2; clone_size: .; d_call: .; v_call: TRBV29-1; cdr3_aa: CSVTGTFYGYTF; cdr3_nt: TGCAGCGTCACAGGGACCTTCTATGGCTACACCTTC
j_call: TRBJ1-3; clone_size: .; d_call: .; v_call: TRBV13; cdr3_aa: CASSLGRDPGNTIYF; cdr3_nt: TGTGCCAGCAGCTTAGGCAGGGATCCTGGAAACACCATATATTTT
j_call: TRBJ2-1; clone_size: .; d_call: TRBD2; v_call: TRBV27; cdr3_aa: CASSPGTTRNEQFF; cdr3_nt: TGTGCCAGCAGCCCCGGGACTACCCGCAATGAGCAGTTCTTC
j_call: TRBJ2-5; clone_size: .; d_call: .; v_call: TRBV2; cdr3_aa: CASRTGELRGETQYF; cdr3_nt: TGTGCCAGTCGGACTGGCGAACTCAGAGGAGAGACCCAGTACTTC
j_call: TRBJ1-1; clone_size: .; d_call: .; v_call: TRBV28; cdr3_aa: CASSLLGEAFF; cdr3_nt: TGTGCCAGCAGTTTACTCGGTGAAGCTTTCTTT
j_call: TRBJ2-7; clone_size: once; d_call: TRBD1; v_call: TRBV7-2; cdr3_aa: CASSRDRENYEQYF; cdr3_nt: TGTGCCAGCAGCCGGGACAGGGAGAACTACGAGCAGTACTTC
j_call: TRBJ1-6; clone_size: .; d_call: TRBD1; v_call: TRBV27; cdr3_aa: CASSPDRGNSPLHF; cdr3_nt: TGTGCCAGCAGCCCGGACAGGGGAAATTCACCCCTCCACTTT
j_call: TRBJ1-1; clone_size: once; d_call: .; v_call: TRBV10-3; cdr3_aa: CAISEELPSGEKRMNTEAFF; cdr3_nt: TGTGCCATCAGTGAGGAACTTCCCTCAGGGGAAAAGAGAATGAACACTGAAGCTTTCTTT
j_call: TRBJ1-1; clone_size: .; d_call: .; v_call: TRBV7-3; cdr3_aa: CASSPGGNTEAFF; cdr3_nt: TGTGCCAGCAGCCCGGGGGGGAACACTGAAGCTTTCTTT
j_call: TRBJ1-5; clone_size: .; d_call: .; v_call: TRBV19; cdr3_aa: CASSMSSISSNQPQHF; cdr3_nt: TGTGCCAGTAGTATGAGCTCCATCTCTAGCAATCAGCCCCAGCATTTT
j_call: TRBJ2-7; clone_size: once; d_call: TRBD2; v_call: TRBV19; cdr3_aa: CASSMGGLGFYEQYF; cdr3_nt: TGTGCCAGTAGTATGGGAGGGCTTGGCTTCTACGAGCAGTACTTC
j_call: TRBJ1-2; clone_size: .; d_call: TRBD1; v_call: TRBV5-4; cdr3_aa: CASSLSRDRVKGYTF; cdr3_nt: TGTGCCAGCAGCTTGTCCCGAGACAGGGTGAAAGGCTACACCTTC
j_call: TRBJ2-3; clone_size: .; d_call: .; v_call: TRBV4-3; cdr3_aa: CASSQDRGISTDTQYF; cdr3_nt: TGCGCCAGCAGCCAAGATCGAGGGATAAGCACAGATACGCAGTATTTT